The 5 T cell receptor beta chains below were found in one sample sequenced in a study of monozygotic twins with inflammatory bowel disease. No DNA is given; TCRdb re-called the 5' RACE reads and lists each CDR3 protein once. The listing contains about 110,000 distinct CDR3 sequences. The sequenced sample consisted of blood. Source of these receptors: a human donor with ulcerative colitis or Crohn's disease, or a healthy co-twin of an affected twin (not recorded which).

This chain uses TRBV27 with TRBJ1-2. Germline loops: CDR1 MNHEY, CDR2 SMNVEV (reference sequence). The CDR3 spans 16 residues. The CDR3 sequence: CASSRVGLVGNYGYTF.

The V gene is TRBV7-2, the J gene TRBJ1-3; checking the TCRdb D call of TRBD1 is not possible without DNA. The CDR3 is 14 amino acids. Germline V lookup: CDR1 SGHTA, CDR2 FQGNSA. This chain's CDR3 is CASSRGTDRNTIYF.

The CDR3 loop is CSASEGADEKLFF. The gene calls are TRBV20-1 and TRBJ1-4; lacking DNA, the TRBD1 call made by TCRdb goes unchecked. Germline CDR1 and CDR2: DFQATT and SNEGSKA (reference sequence). The CDR3 consists of 13 residues.

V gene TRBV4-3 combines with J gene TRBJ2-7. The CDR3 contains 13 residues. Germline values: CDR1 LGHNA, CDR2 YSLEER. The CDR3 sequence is CASSQGSSYEQYF.

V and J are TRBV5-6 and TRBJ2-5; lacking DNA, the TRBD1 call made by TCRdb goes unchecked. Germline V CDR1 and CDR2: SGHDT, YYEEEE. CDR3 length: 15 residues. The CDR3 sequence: CASSLLNRGQETQYF.